The 25 T cell receptor beta chains below all came from one sample that was sequenced in a study of blood T cell repertoires in COVID-19. Method: immunoSEQ multiplex PCR; TCRdb's copy keeps in-frame clones and lacks some. The data hold about 190,000 clones, with 70% to 85% observed a single time. The specimen was peripheral blood. Source of these receptors: a middle-aged man who had recovered from COVID-19.

The genes are TRBV12-3 or TRBV12-4 and TRBJ1-1; no clear D. This CDR3 region has 13 residues. V lost 2 bases, J lost 1 base, and 5 bases lay in between. In nucleotides, the CDR3 is TGTGCCAGCAGTTTACAGTCGAACACTGAAGCTTTCTTT. It is translated as CASSLQSNTEAFF.

The genes are TRBV6-2 or TRBV6-3 and TRBJ2-7; 8 positions agree with TRBD1. Germline V gives CDR1 MNHEY, CDR2 SVGEGT. Unmatched junction bases numbered 8, after V lost 5 bases and J lost 2 bases. The CDR3 runs 15 residues. The CDR3 DNA reads as TGTGCCAGCAGTGACCGGGACAGGTCAACCTACGAGCAGTACTTC. Residues: CASSDRDRSTYEQYF.

The V and J genes are TRBV27 and TRBJ2-2, with a possible D match to TRBD1 (6 bases). Germline lookup yields CDR1 MNHEY and CDR2 SMNVEV (reference sequence). V was trimmed by 7 bases and J by 11 bases, leaving 17 bases between them. The CDR3 runs to 13 residues. In DNA form, the CDR3 reads TGTGCCAGCACAAGAACAGGGACGGGCGAGCTGTTTTTT. Translating it yields CASTRTGTGELFF.

The chain employs TRBV7-2 and TRBJ1-1; D remains ambiguous. Trimming removed 5 bases at V and 4 bases at J, with 14 bases between. From germline, CDR1 is SGHTA and CDR2 FQGNSA. The CDR3 extends over 14 amino acids. In nucleotides, the CDR3 is TGTGCCAGCAGCACCGGGCCCGCGGGCACTGAAGCTTTCTTT. Its protein is CASSTGPAGTEAFF.

The chain is built from TRBV7-9 and TRBJ2-2; the match to TRBD2 covers 11 bases. This CDR3 is 16 amino acids long. With V trimmed by 6 bases and J by 0 bases, 3 bases remained unmatched. Germline CDR1 SEHNR, CDR2 FQNEAQ (reference sequence). CDR3 sequence (DNA): TGTGCCAGCAGAGGGGGACTAGCGGCGAACACCGGGGAGCTGTTTTTT. This encodes CASRGGLAANTGELFF.

This rearrangement joins TRBV15 to TRBJ1-6; 7 bases agree with TRBD1. V was pared by 8 bases and J by 9 bases, with 13 bases of the junction left unmatched. Per the germline V gene, CDR1 is LNHNV and CDR2 is YYDKDF (reference sequence). CDR3 length: 15 residues. CDR3 residues: CATQRDSYPGSPLHF. The CDR3 DNA follows: TGTGCCACCCAACGGGACAGTTACCCCGGTTCACCCCTCCACTTT.

The chain couples TRBV11-2 to TRBJ1-1; no clear D gene. V shed 4 bases and J shed 0 bases, with 12 bases lying between them. CDR3 length: 15 residues. CDR1 is SGHAT and CDR2 is FQNNGV in the germline V gene. The CDR3 spells CASSSEGLLNTEAFF. CDR3 nucleotides: TGTGCCAGCAGCTCGGAGGGTCTATTGAACACTGAAGCTTTCTTT.

The chain employs TRBV28 and TRBJ1-4, with D possibly matching TRBD1 (5 bases). The CDR3 spans 13 residues. Trimming pared 3 bases from V and 7 bases from J, leaving 9 bases between. Per germline, CDR1 MDHEN and CDR2 SYDVKM. CDR3 sequence reads: CASSFLQGEKLFF. The CDR3 DNA reads as TGTGCCAGCAGTTTTCTTCAGGGTGAAAAACTGTTTTTT.

V gene TRBV5-4 combines with J gene TRBJ1-1; D unresolved. The CDR3 runs 15 residues. V dropped 4 bases and J dropped 0 bases, with 13 bases sitting between them. Germline loops: CDR1 SGHNT, CDR2 YYREEE (reference sequence). This CDR3 is CASSLPQNLNTEAFF. As DNA, the CDR3 is TGTGCCAGCAGCCTTCCACAAAATCTGAACACTGAAGCTTTCTTT.

V usage is TRBV7-2 and J usage is TRBJ1-5; TRBD1 agrees at 11 bases. Germline CDR1 is SGHTA and CDR2 is FQGNSA. V shed 5 bases, J shed 3 bases, and the junction held 3 bases outside the gene matches. CDR3 length equals 15 residues. The CDR3 spells CASSEDRGPNQPQHF. As DNA, the CDR3 is TGTGCCAGCAGCGAGGACAGGGGGCCCAATCAGCCCCAGCATTTT.

The rearrangement joins TRBV14 to TRBJ2-1; TRBD2 might be the D (6 bases). V was trimmed by 4 bases and J by 5 bases, leaving 9 bases between them. From germline, CDR1 is SGHDN and CDR2 FVKESK. The CDR3 consists of 13 residues. The CDR3 protein is CASSPSGHNEQFF. The CDR3 DNA reads TGTGCCAGCAGCCCGAGCGGGCACAATGAGCAGTTCTTC.

This chain uses TRBV28 with TRBJ1-1; 7 bases are shared with TRBD1. Germline values: CDR1 MDHEN, CDR2 SYDVKM. The CDR3 has 13 amino acids. Trimming took 6 bases from V and 3 from J; bases not matched to a gene: 4. Here the CDR3 reads CASRRTGDTEAFF. The DNA of the CDR3 is TGTGCCAGCAGGCGAACAGGGGACACTGAAGCTTTCTTT.

V is TRBV28 and J is TRBJ1-5; D might be TRBD1 (6 bases). CDR1 is MDHEN and CDR2 is SYDVKM in the germline V gene. V was cut by 4 bases and J by 0 bases, with 10 bases left in between. The CDR3 consists of 15 residues. The CDR3 protein is CASSYDRYSNQPQHF. In DNA, the CDR3 is TGTGCCAGCAGTTACGACAGGTATAGCAATCAGCCCCAGCATTTT.

The rearrangement uses TRBV5-4 and TRBJ2-7; TRBD2 matches at 16 bases. This CDR3 spans 16 amino acids. The germline gives CDR1 SGHNT, CDR2 YYREEE (reference sequence). The V and J ends lost 4 bases and 3 bases, in that order; junction bases with no gene match: 4. The CDR3 loop is CASSLGLAGGIYEQYF. CDR3 nucleotide sequence: TGTGCCAGCAGCCTGGGACTAGCGGGAGGGATCTACGAGCAGTACTTC.

This clone was seen once. This chain links TRBV12-3 or TRBV12-4 with TRBJ2-1; D is possibly TRBD2 (6 bases). This CDR3 has 13 residues. V dropped 8 bases and J dropped 4 bases, with 12 bases sitting between them. CDR3 nucleotide sequence: TGTGCCAGCGGAGGGAGTCTTTACAATGAGCAGTTCTTC. Its translation: CASGGSLYNEQFF.

V usage is TRBV5-4 and J usage is TRBJ2-7; a possible D gene is TRBD1 (6 bases). Germline V gene lookup returns CDR1 SGHNT and CDR2 YYREEE (reference sequence). V gave up 2 bases and J gave up 7 bases, with 7 bases separating them. The CDR3 has 11 amino acids. CDR3 coding DNA: TGTGCCAGCAGCTTACAGGGTGAGCAGTACTTC. Its translation is CASSLQGEQYF. Filled out from reference TRBV5-4 and TRBJ2-7, the complete variable domain reads ETGVTQSPTHLIKTRGQQVTLRCSSQSGHNTVSWYQQALGQGPQFIFQYYREEENGRGNFPPRFSGLQFPNYSSELNVNALELDDSALYLCASSLQGEQYFGPGTRLTVT.

This sequence joins TRBV7-9 and TRBJ2-1, with a tentative D call TRBD1 (6 bases). This CDR3 is 16 amino acids long. V was shortened by 5 bases and J by 8 bases, with 22 bases between the two germline ends. CDR1 and CDR2 (germline): SEHNR, FQNEAQ (reference sequence). CDR3 DNA sequence: TGTGCCAGCAGCCCACTCGACAGGCCGCTAGTTGATGAGCAGTTCTTC. It translates to CASSPLDRPLVDEQFF.

V gene TRBV4-3 combines with J gene TRBJ2-5; D may be TRBD1 (6 bases). V was clipped by 3 bases and J by 3 bases, with 20 bases between them. The CDR3 totals 17 residues. Per the germline V gene, CDR1 is LGHNA and CDR2 is YSLEER. The CDR3 DNA reads TGCGCCAGCAGCCAGACCTTTATCGAGGGGACAAAAGAGACCCAGTACTTC. Residues: CASSQTFIEGTKETQYF.

CDR3 DNA sequence: TGTGCCAGCCCCTTATGGTTTTTT. Protein sequence: CASPLWFF. The chain combines TRBV28 with TRBJ1-4, with D unclear. The CDR3 runs to 8 residues. In germline, CDR1 is MDHEN, CDR2 SYDVKM. V was pared by 8 bases and J by 16 bases, with 8 bases between.

The chain joins TRBV24-1 to TRBJ2-7, with D uncertain. The CDR3 spans 13 residues. From germline, CDR1 is KGHDR and CDR2 SFDVKD. The V end lost 8 bases, the J end lost 4 bases, and 14 bases lay between the germline ends. This CDR3 is CATIDKSSYEQYF. Written as DNA, the CDR3 is TGTGCCACCATTGACAAGAGCTCGTACGAGCAGTACTTC.

The chain has TRBV5-4 and TRBJ2-7, with 9 bases that match TRBD1. The CDR3 totals 15 residues. The V gene's germline CDR1 is SGHNT and CDR2 YYREEE (reference sequence). V was pared by 0 bases and J by 1 base, with 2 bases of the junction left unmatched. The CDR3 reads CASSLGGQGSYEQYF. CDR3 nucleotide sequence: TGTGCCAGCAGCTTGGGAGGACAGGGGTCCTACGAGCAGTACTTC.

The J gene is TRBJ2-6, the V gene TRBV3-1 (or the pseudogene TRBV3-2), with 9 bases that match TRBD1. The length of the CDR3 is 15 residues. CDR1 and CDR2 from the germline V gene are LGHDT and YNNKEL (reference sequence). The V and J ends lost 8 bases and 2 bases, in that order; junction bases with no gene match: 4. The CDR3: CASGDRVAGANVLTF. Here the CDR3 DNA reads TGTGCCAGCGGGGACAGGGTGGCTGGGGCCAACGTCCTGACTTTC.

This clone was counted once. The chain recombines TRBV30 with TRBJ1-5; weak D call: TRBD1 (5 bases). The germline gives CDR1 GTSNPN, CDR2 SVGIG (reference sequence). The CDR3 is 13 amino acids. V was pared by 5 bases and J by 1 base, with 9 bases between. CDR3 protein: CAWGHRSNQPQHF. The DNA of the CDR3 is TGTGCCTGGGGACATCGGAGCAATCAGCCCCAGCATTTT. Supplemented by reference TRBV30 and TRBJ1-5, the full variable domain reads SQTIHQWPATLVQPVGSPLSLECTVEGTSNPNLYWYRQAAGRGLQLLFYSVGIGQISSEVPQNLSASRPQDRQFILSSKKLLLSDSGFYLCAWGHRSNQPQHFGDGTRLSIL.

The rearrangement uses TRBV2 and TRBJ2-7; 11 bases match TRBD2. The CDR3 loop spans 16 amino acids. The V segment lost 4 bases and the J segment 0 bases; nucleotides outside the gene matches: 5. Per the germline V gene, CDR1 is SNHLY and CDR2 is FYNNEI. The CDR3 bases are TGTGCCAGCAGTGGTAAGGGACTAGCGGACTCCTACGAGCAGTACTTC. It specifies CASSGKGLADSYEQYF.

The chain links TRBV15 to TRBJ2-1; a weak D match, TRBD2 (6 bases). V lost 0 bases, J lost 7 bases, and 10 bases lay in between. This CDR3 is built from 14 residues. Germline loops: CDR1 LNHNV, CDR2 YYDKDF (reference sequence). CDR3 nucleotides: TGTGCCACCAGCAGAGACACGGGGGTTAATGAGCAGTTCTTC. Its translation: CATSRDTGVNEQFF.